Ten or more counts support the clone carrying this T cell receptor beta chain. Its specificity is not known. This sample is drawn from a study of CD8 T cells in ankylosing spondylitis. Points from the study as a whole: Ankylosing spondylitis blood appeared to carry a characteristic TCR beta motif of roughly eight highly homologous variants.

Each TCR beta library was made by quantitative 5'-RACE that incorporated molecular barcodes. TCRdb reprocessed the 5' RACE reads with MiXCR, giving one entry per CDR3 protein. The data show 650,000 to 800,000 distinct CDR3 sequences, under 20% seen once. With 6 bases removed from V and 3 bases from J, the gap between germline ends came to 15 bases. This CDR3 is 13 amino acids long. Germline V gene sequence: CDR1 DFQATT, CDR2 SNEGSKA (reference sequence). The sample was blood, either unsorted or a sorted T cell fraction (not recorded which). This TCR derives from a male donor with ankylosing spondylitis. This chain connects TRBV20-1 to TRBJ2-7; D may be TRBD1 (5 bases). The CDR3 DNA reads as TGCAGTGCCGTTACAGGCGTTAACTACGAGCAGTACTTC. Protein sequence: CSAVTGVNYEQYF.